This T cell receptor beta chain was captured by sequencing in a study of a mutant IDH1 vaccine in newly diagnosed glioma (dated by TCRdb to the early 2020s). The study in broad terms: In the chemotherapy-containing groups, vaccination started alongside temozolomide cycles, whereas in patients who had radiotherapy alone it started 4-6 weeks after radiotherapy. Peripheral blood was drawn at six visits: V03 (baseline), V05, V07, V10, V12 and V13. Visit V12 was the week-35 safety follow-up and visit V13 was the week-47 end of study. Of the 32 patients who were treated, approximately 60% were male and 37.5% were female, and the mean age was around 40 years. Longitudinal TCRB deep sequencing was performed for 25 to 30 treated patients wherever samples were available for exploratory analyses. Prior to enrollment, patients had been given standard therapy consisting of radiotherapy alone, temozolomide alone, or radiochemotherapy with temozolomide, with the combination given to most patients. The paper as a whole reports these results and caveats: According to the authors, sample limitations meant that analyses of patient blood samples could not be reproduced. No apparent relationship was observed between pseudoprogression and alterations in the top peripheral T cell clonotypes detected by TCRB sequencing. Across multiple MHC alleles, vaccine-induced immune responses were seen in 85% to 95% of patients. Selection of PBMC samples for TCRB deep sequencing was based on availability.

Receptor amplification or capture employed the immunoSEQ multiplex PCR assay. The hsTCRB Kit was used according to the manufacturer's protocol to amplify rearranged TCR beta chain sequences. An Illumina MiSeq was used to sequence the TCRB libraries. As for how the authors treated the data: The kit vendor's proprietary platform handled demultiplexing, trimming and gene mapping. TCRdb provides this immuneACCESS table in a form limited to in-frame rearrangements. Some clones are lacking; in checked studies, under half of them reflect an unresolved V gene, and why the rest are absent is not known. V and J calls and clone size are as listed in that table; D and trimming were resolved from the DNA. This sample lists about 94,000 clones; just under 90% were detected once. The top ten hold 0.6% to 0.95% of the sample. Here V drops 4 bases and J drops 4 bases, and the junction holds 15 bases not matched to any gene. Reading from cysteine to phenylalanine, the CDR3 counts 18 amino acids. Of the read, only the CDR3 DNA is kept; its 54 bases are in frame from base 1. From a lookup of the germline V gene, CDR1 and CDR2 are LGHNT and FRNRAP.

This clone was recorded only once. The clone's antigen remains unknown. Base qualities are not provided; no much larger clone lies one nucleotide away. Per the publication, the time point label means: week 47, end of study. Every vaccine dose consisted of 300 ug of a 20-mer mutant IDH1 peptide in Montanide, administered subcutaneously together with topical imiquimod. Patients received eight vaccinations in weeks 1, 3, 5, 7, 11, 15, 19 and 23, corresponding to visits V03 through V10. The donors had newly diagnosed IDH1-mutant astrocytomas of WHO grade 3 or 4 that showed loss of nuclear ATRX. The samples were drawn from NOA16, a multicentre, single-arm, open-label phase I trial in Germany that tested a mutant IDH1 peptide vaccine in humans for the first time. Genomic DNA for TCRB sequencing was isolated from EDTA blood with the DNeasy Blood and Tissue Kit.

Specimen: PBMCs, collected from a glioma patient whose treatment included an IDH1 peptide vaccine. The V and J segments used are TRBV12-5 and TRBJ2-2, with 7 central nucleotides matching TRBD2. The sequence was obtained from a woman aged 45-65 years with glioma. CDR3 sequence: CASGSEVRLAALTGELFF. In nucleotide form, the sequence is TGTGCTAGTGGTTCCGAGGTTCGGCTAGCGGCGCTCACCGGGGAGCTGTTTTTT.